The 32 T cell receptor beta chains listed next were all sequenced from one sample in a study of blood T cell repertoires in COVID-19. Sequenced by immunoSEQ multiplex PCR; TCRdb stores in-frame clones only, minus some. The table lists around 140,000 clones, nearly 90% of them singletons. Sequenced input: peripheral blood. These receptors were collected from a man aged 65 to 79 with acute or convalescent COVID-19.

V usage is TRBV2 and J usage is TRBJ2-5; D call uncertain. Trimming removed 2 bases from V and 3 bases from J, with 7 bases in between. CDR3 length: 13 residues. CDR1 is SNHLY, CDR2 FYNNEI, per germline. As DNA, the CDR3 is TGTGCCAGCAGTGAAACATACAAAGAGACCCAGTACTTC. Translation: CASSETYKETQYF.

This sequence joins TRBV11-2 and TRBJ1-2, with 8 bases aligning to TRBD1. V trimming: 3 bases; J trimming: 2 bases; junction bases outside the gene matches: 11. CDR3 length: 17 amino acids. Germline assignment: CDR1 SGHAT and CDR2 FQNNGV. CDR3 protein: CASSFAGTGRYNYGYTF. Written as DNA, the CDR3 is TGTGCCAGCAGCTTTGCCGGGACAGGACGGTACAACTATGGCTACACCTTC.

Written as DNA, the CDR3 is TGTGCCAGCAGCTTTGGGACAGTGAACACTGAAGCTTTCTTT. This codes for CASSFGTVNTEAFF. The chain links TRBV7-2 to TRBJ1-1, with 7 bases lining up with TRBD1. Trimming at V came to 3 bases and at J to 0 bases, leaving 1 base not matched to a gene. The length of the CDR3 is 14 residues. Germline-derived CDR1 and CDR2 are SGHTA and FQGNSA. The complete variable domain, with remaining parts taken from reference TRBV7-2 and TRBJ1-1, reads GAGVSQSPSNKVTEKGKDVELRCDPISGHTALYWYRQSLGQGLEFLIYFQGNSAPDKSGLPSDRFSAERTGGSVSTLTIQRTQQEDSAVYLCASSFGTVNTEAFFGQGTRLTVV.

Regarding this clone: Other DNA sequences of this sample code for an identical CDR3. The genes are TRBV2 and TRBJ2-7, with 7 bases identical to TRBD1. V dropped 4 bases and J dropped 5; count of bases not matched to a gene: 5. The CDR3 sequence is 13 residues long. Looked up from germline, CDR1 is SNHLY and CDR2 is FYNNEI. The CDR3 loop is CASSGDRVNEQYF. In nucleotides, the CDR3 is TGTGCCAGCAGTGGAGACAGGGTCAACGAGCAGTACTTC.

V and J are TRBV5-4 and TRBJ2-1; the D gene is possibly TRBD2 (6 bases). Germline values: CDR1 SGHNT, CDR2 YYREEE (reference sequence). The CDR3 is made up of 13 amino acids. Trimming took off 1 base at V and 9 bases at J, with 11 bases between the two ends. CDR3 sequence (DNA): TGTGCCAGCAGCTTGCCGGGGGTGAGTGAGCAGTTCTTC. Its protein is CASSLPGVSEQFF. Full variable domain (missing parts from reference TRBV5-4 and TRBJ2-1): ETGVTQSPTHLIKTRGQQVTLRCSSQSGHNTVSWYQQALGQGPQFIFQYYREEENGRGNFPPRFSGLQFPNYSSELNVNALELDDSALYLCASSLPGVSEQFFGPGTRLTVL.

V is TRBV29-1 and J is TRBJ1-1; tentative D call: TRBD1 (6 bases). The CDR3 runs to 14 residues. Germline V gives CDR1 SQVTM, CDR2 ANQGSEA. V lost 7 bases and J lost 3, with 18 bases in between. The CDR3 bases are TGCAGCGAACGACAGGCCGTGAGGGACACTGAAGCTTTCTTT. Translated: CSERQAVRDTEAFF.

The rearrangement uses TRBV27 and TRBJ2-7; a possible D gene is TRBD2 (6 bases). CDR3 length: 14 amino acids. In germline, CDR1 is MNHEY, CDR2 SMNVEV (reference sequence). Trimming took 8 bases from V and 7 from J, leaving 21 bases between them. The CDR3: CASRNGGSREEQYF. The CDR3 DNA follows: TGTGCCAGCCGAAATGGGGGGTCCCGCGAGGAGCAGTACTTC.

The table lists this clone with a few counts. V gene TRBV7-2 combines with J gene TRBJ1-1; no definite D call. Deletions cut 6 bases from V and 1 base from J, with 21 bases between. The CDR3 runs to 17 residues. Germline loops: CDR1 SGHTA, CDR2 FQGNSA. The CDR3: CASSHDIPPNWNTEAFF. The CDR3 DNA reads as TGTGCCAGCAGTCATGACATTCCCCCTAACTGGAACACTGAAGCTTTCTTT.

Concerning this clone itself: This CDR3 is also generated by other DNA sequences in the sample. The rearrangement links TRBV6-5 to TRBJ2-7; a possible D gene is TRBD1 (6 bases). Germline V CDR1 and CDR2: MNHEY, SVGAGI. The CDR3 sequence is 13 residues long. Trimming removed 5 bases from V and 0 bases from J, with 8 bases in between. The CDR3 sequence: CASSQGSSYEQYF. The CDR3 coding sequence is TGTGCCAGCAGTCAGGGGTCCTCCTACGAGCAGTACTTC.

The CDR3 protein is CASSLRTGWYEQYF. Here the CDR3 DNA reads TGCGCCAGCAGCTTGCGGACAGGATGGTACGAGCAGTACTTC. The chain employs TRBV5-1 and TRBJ2-7; 7 positions agree with TRBD1. After removal of 1 base from V and 4 bases from J, the junction contained 5 bases not matched to a gene. In germline, CDR1 is SGHRS, CDR2 YFSETQ. CDR3 size: 14 residues.

The chain couples TRBV11-1 to TRBJ2-7; D is unresolved. Germline V gene sequence: CDR1 SGHAT, CDR2 FQDESV (reference sequence). The CDR3 is 14 amino acids. Trimming removed 5 bases from V and 0 bases from J, with 11 bases in between. The CDR3 here is CASSQSHGSYEQYF. CDR3 DNA: TGTGCCAGCAGCCAAAGTCACGGCTCCTACGAGCAGTACTTC.

The J gene is TRBJ2-1, the V gene TRBV5-1; D may be TRBD1 (6 bases). CDR3 length: 15 residues. Between the trimmed V and J ends, which lost 4 bases and 7 bases, there was a span of 18 bases. From germline, CDR1 is SGHRS and CDR2 YFSETQ. The DNA for the CDR3 is TGCGCCAGCAGCGGGGGACCCCTTCAGGGGAATGAGCAGTTCTTC. Translated: CASSGGPLQGNEQFF.

The chain couples TRBV27 to TRBJ2-7, with TRBD1 identical over 8 bases. There are 14 residues in the CDR3. V shed 4 bases and J 2 bases; nucleotides not matched to a gene: 4. Germline V gives CDR1 MNHEY, CDR2 SMNVEV (reference sequence). This chain's CDR3 is CASSSRDRTYEQYF. The CDR3 DNA sequence: TGTGCCAGCAGTTCCCGGGACAGGACCTACGAGCAGTACTTC.

Comments on this clone: This same CDR3 is encoded by further DNA sequences in the sample. V and J are TRBV5-1 and TRBJ2-5; possibly TRBD1 for D (6 bases). CDR1 and CDR2 from the germline V gene are SGHRS and YFSETQ. The CDR3 length is 13 residues. V was pared by 0 bases and J by 5 bases, with 8 bases between. The CDR3 protein is CASSLGGGETQYF. Here the CDR3 DNA reads TGCGCCAGCAGCTTGGGAGGGGGTGAGACCCAGTACTTC.

V gene TRBV10-3 combines with J gene TRBJ1-1; D uncertain. V was trimmed by 3 bases and J by 5 bases, leaving 16 bases between them. Germline V lookup: CDR1 ENHRY, CDR2 SYGVKD. The CDR3 is made up of 15 amino acids. The chain's CDR3 is CAISDNGGRETEAFF. CDR3 coding DNA: TGTGCCATCAGTGACAACGGAGGGCGGGAGACTGAAGCTTTCTTT.

The chain is built from TRBV5-4 and TRBJ2-5; TRBD2 matches at 9 bases. In germline, CDR1 is SGHNT, CDR2 YYREEE (reference sequence). The CDR3 length is 18 residues. Trimming at V came to 2 bases and at J to 5 bases, leaving 16 bases not matched to a gene. The CDR3 loop is CASSFLASGATSGETQYF. Written as DNA, the CDR3 is TGTGCCAGCAGCTTCTTAGCTAGCGGGGCGACTTCGGGGGAGACCCAGTACTTC.

The gene calls are TRBV5-1 and TRBJ1-1; TRBD1 might be the D (5 bases). Germline CDR1 and CDR2: SGHRS and YFSETQ. There are 14 residues in the CDR3. Trimming took off 3 bases at V and 1 base at J, with 10 bases between the two ends. CDR3 DNA: TGCGCCAGCAGCTGGCTGGGGCGGAACACTGAAGCTTTCTTT. It encodes CASSWLGRNTEAFF.

This clone was seen a handful of times. The chain employs TRBV7-8 and TRBJ1-1, with D possibly being TRBD1 (6 bases). Per germline, CDR1 SGHVS and CDR2 FQNEAQ. V was shortened by 5 bases and J by 1 base, with 11 bases between the two germline ends. The CDR3 is 14 residues long. For the CDR3, the DNA is TGTGCCAGCAGCCCAAACAGGGCGAACACTGAAGCTTTCTTT. Protein: CASSPNRANTEAFF.

This clone is a singleton in its sample. The chain links TRBV7-3 to TRBJ2-6, with D unresolved. V was clipped by 5 bases and J by 0 bases, with 8 bases between them. Germline-derived CDR1 and CDR2 are SGHTA and FQGTGA. The CDR3 runs to 15 residues. The CDR3 here is CASSIGPSGANVLTF. CDR3 DNA: TGTGCCAGCAGCATCGGTCCCTCTGGGGCCAACGTCCTGACTTTC.

The V and J genes are TRBV7-9 and TRBJ2-7, with 8 bases aligning to TRBD1. The V gene end was trimmed by 6 bases and the J gene end by 4 bases; junction bases not matched to a gene: 5. The CDR3 runs 13 residues. CDR1 and CDR2 from the germline V gene are SEHNR and FQNEAQ (reference sequence). This chain's CDR3 is CASSRQGRYEQYF. CDR3 in DNA: TGTGCCAGCAGTCGACAGGGGCGGTACGAGCAGTACTTC.

The J gene is TRBJ2-2, the V gene TRBV10-1; maybe TRBD2 (6 bases). The CDR3 totals 14 residues. Germline CDR1 reads WNHNN; CDR2 reads SYGVQD (reference sequence). V lost 8 bases and J 7 bases, leaving 17 bases between the germline ends. The CDR3 spells CASSRGGDGGELFF. Written as DNA, the CDR3 is TGCGCCAGCTCCCGGGGAGGTGATGGCGGGGAGCTGTTTTTT.

V gene TRBV11-2 combines with J gene TRBJ2-1; a weak D match, TRBD2 (6 bases). CDR1 and CDR2 from the germline V gene are SGHAT and FQNNGV. The V end lost 2 bases, the J end lost 1 base, and 12 bases lay between the germline ends. This CDR3 spans 16 amino acids. CDR3 coding DNA: TGTGCCAGCAGCTTAAGGCTGGGGGGTTCCTACAATGAGCAGTTCTTC. It yields the protein CASSLRLGGSYNEQFF.

This chain connects TRBV10-3 to TRBJ2-1; tentatively, D is TRBD1 (6 bases). The CDR3 has 15 residues. V lost 2 bases, J lost 4 bases, and 12 bases lay in between. Per the germline V gene, CDR1 is ENHRY and CDR2 is SYGVKD. The CDR3 loop reads CAISEADSVYNEQFF. CDR3 coding DNA: TGTGCCATCAGTGAGGCGGACAGCGTGTACAATGAGCAGTTCTTC.

The chain employs TRBV19 and TRBJ1-2, with 9 bases aligning to TRBD1. The V gene end was trimmed by 3 bases and the J gene end by 7 bases; junction bases not matched to a gene: 15. The CDR3 extends over 17 amino acids. Germline V gives CDR1 LNHDA, CDR2 SQIVND (reference sequence). The CDR3 region is CASSMREQGARAGGYTF. The CDR3 DNA sequence: TGTGCCAGTAGTATGAGAGAACAGGGGGCGCGGGCGGGTGGCTACACCTTC.

CDR3 in amino acids: CASSPRGKGVASQETQYF. In nucleotides, the CDR3 is TGTGCCAGCTCACCAAGAGGCAAGGGGGTGGCCAGTCAAGAGACCCAGTACTTC. This chain joins TRBV18 and TRBJ2-5; D may be TRBD1 (6 bases). V shed 2 bases and J shed 2 bases, with 21 bases lying between them. The CDR3 contains 18 residues. The germline CDR1 and CDR2 sequences are KGHSH and LQKENI. Using reference TRBV18 and TRBJ2-5 for the parts outside the CDR3, the full variable domain is NAGVMQNPRHLVRRRGQEARLRCSPMKGHSHVYWYRQLPEEGLKFMVYLQKENIIDESGMPKERFSAEFPKEGPSILRIQQVVRGDSAAYFCASSPRGKGVASQETQYFGPGTRLLVL.

The chain joins TRBV28 to TRBJ1-1, with TRBD1 matching over 9 bases. Germline values: CDR1 MDHEN, CDR2 SYDVKM. The CDR3 runs 16 residues. The J segment lost 1 base and the V segment lost 4 bases, leaving 7 bases of the junction unmatched. DNA of the CDR3: TGTGCCAGCAGTTCACACGGGACAGGGCCGAACACTGAAGCTTTCTTT. Translation gives CASSSHGTGPNTEAFF.

The V and J genes are TRBV7-7 and TRBJ2-5, with 7 bases that match TRBD2. V dropped 5 bases and J dropped 5; count of bases not matched to a gene: 11. Germline CDR1 and CDR2: SSHAT and FNYEAQ (reference sequence). The length of the CDR3 is 15 residues. CDR3 nucleotides: TGTGCCAGCAGCCTGGGGGGGACCCATACTGAGACCCAGTACTTC. Translated, it gives CASSLGGTHTETQYF.

The chain carries TRBV28 and TRBJ1-5; D is uncertain. The CDR3 consists of 9 residues. Trimming took off 5 bases at V and 16 bases at J, with 9 bases between the two ends. Per germline, CDR1 MDHEN and CDR2 SYDVKM. The CDR3 protein is CASSPGSHF. The DNA of the CDR3 is TGTGCCAGCAGTCCAGGTTCTCATTTT.

This clone has a handful of counts. The chain links TRBV11-2 to TRBJ1-2; the D gene is possibly TRBD1 (5 bases). The germline CDR1 and CDR2 sequences are SGHAT and FQNNGV. The CDR3 sequence is 12 residues long. V was shortened by 1 base and J by 7 bases, with 7 bases between the two germline ends. The CDR3 DNA sequence: TGTGCCAGCAGCTTAGCCGGGGGTGGCTACACCTTC. It encodes CASSLAGGGYTF. The whole variable domain, filled in from reference TRBV11-2 and TRBJ1-2, reads EAGVAQSPRYKIIEKRQSVAFWCNPISGHATLYWYQQILGQGPKLLIQFQNNGVVDDSQLPKDRFSAERLKGVDSTLKIQPAKLEDSAVYLCASSLAGGGYTFGSGTRLTVV.

This sequence joins TRBV3-1 (or the pseudogene TRBV3-2) and TRBJ2-2, with D perhaps TRBD1 (5 bases). This CDR3 has 16 amino acids. Looked up from germline, CDR1 is LGHDT and CDR2 is YNNKEL (reference sequence). Trimming took off 4 bases at V and 0 bases at J, with 12 bases between the two ends. CDR3 sequence: CASSPWTRANTGELFF. The CDR3 bases are TGTGCCAGCAGCCCCTGGACAAGAGCGAACACCGGGGAGCTGTTTTTT.

This clone occurred a few times. The sample carries other DNA sequences with the same CDR3. The chain combines TRBV7-9 with TRBJ2-3; 8 nucleotides match TRBD2. The V segment lost 0 bases and the J segment 4 bases; nucleotides outside the gene matches: 3. Germline CDR1 reads SEHNR; CDR2 reads FQNEAQ (reference sequence). The CDR3 totals 15 residues. CDR3 residues: CASSLAPGGPDTQYF. In nucleotides, the CDR3 is TGTGCCAGCAGCTTAGCGCCGGGGGGGCCAGATACGCAGTATTTT.

The genes are TRBV9 and TRBJ2-7; 9 bases fit TRBD1. The germline CDR1 and CDR2 sequences are SGDLS and YYNGEE. The CDR3 is 14 amino acids. The J segment lost 6 bases and the V segment lost 4 bases, leaving 8 bases of the junction unmatched. The DNA of the CDR3 is TGTGCCAGCAGCACTTGGACAGGGGAAGGCGAGCAGTACTTC. Protein sequence: CASSTWTGEGEQYF.